This T cell receptor (beta chain) was recovered during a study of T cell changes during pregnancy in multiple sclerosis. Profiling relied on immunoSEQ multiplex PCR, and the TCRdb table lists in-frame clones only, not all of them. The table has roughly 72,000 clones, over 85% seen once; the top ten hold 0.11% to 0.15%. CDR3 length: 14 residues. The germline V gene has CDR1 MDHEN and CDR2 SYDVKM. V was cut by 2 bases and J by 7 bases, with 12 bases left in between. The sequence was collected from a female donor with multiple sclerosis, enrolled in a pregnancy study. This material consisted of CD4+ T cells from peripheral blood mononuclear cells, taken after pregnancy. The rearrangement links TRBV28 to TRBJ2-1, with D possibly TRBD2 on 5 matching bases. Here the CDR3 reads CASSLRTPKNEQFF. CDR3 bases: TGTGCCAGCAGTTTACGGACTCCCAAGAATGAGCAGTTCTTC.